This T cell receptor beta chain appears in the sequencing data of a study of blood T cell repertoires in COVID-19. At the level of the study: The analysed material was cDNA or gDNA that came from T cells, B-cell-depleted T cells, or PBMCs.

Authors' processing steps: Researchers report that nucleated cell counts were estimated from reference gene primer amplification. Clones were read by immunoSEQ multiplex PCR, and TCRdb kept only the in-frame ones, dropping some. The V and J calls and clone size were taken over from that table, and D and trimming were inferred from the DNA. The sample contains 350,000 to 450,000 clones, 86% of which appear only once. The CDR3 contains 15 residues. Germline values: CDR1 SGHRS, CDR2 YFSETQ. V lost 0 bases and J 5 bases, leaving 15 bases between the germline ends. The genes are TRBV5-1 and TRBJ2-7; possible D gene TRBD1, 5 bases. The sequenced sample was peripheral blood. This clonotype originated in an older woman with COVID-19, enrolled during active disease. This chain's CDR3 is CASSLEGFRAHEQYF. The CDR3 coding sequence is TGCGCCAGCAGCTTGGAAGGGTTCAGGGCCCACGAGCAGTACTTC.